A selection of T cell receptor beta chains follows, all from one sample in a study of cytomegalovirus exposure and HLA in healthy donors. Clones were read by immunoSEQ multiplex PCR, and TCRdb kept only the in-frame ones, dropping some. The sample includes around 130,000 clones, about 84% of them seen just once. Sequenced input: PBMCs. These receptors came from a boy under 18 in good health and CMV-seronegative. The conserved cysteine and the conserved F or W are not part of the CDR3 here. Each record gives: J gene, V gene, CDR3 protein.

j_gene: TRBJ1-1; v_gene: TRBV27; CDR3aa: ASSLLSAGRTEAF
j_gene: TRBJ2-3; v_gene: TRBV5-4; CDR3aa: ASSSPGLAETSTDTQY
j_gene: TRBJ1-1; v_gene: TRBV5-4; CDR3aa: ASSLRGGTEAF
j_gene: TRBJ1-1; v_gene: TRBV4-1; CDR3aa: ASSQVRGRSMNTEAF
j_gene: TRBJ2-2; v_gene: TRBV7-3; CDR3aa: ASSLMGENTGELF
j_gene: TRBJ1-5; v_gene: TRBV19; CDR3aa: ASSIRGNQPQH
j_gene: TRBJ1-4; v_gene: TRBV5-6; CDR3aa: ASSLAGVTNEKLF
j_gene: TRBJ2-2; v_gene: TRBV7-9; CDR3aa: ASSLAIGQGNTGELF
j_gene: TRBJ2-3; v_gene: TRBV2; CDR3aa: AKSLAGDTQY
j_gene: TRBJ1-2; v_gene: TRBV4-1; CDR3aa: ASSQDEVQGSNYGYT
j_gene: TRBJ2-7; v_gene: TRBV10-2; CDR3aa: ASSEWGGAYEQY
j_gene: TRBJ2-3; v_gene: TRBV9; CDR3aa: ASEGVATDTQY
j_gene: TRBJ1-4; v_gene: TRBV9; CDR3aa: ASSVGQGGYEKLF
j_gene: TRBJ2-3; v_gene: TRBV4-2; CDR3aa: ASSQGIRGHHGDKDTQY
j_gene: TRBJ2-3; v_gene: TRBV5-1; CDR3aa: ASSLASGSTDTQY
j_gene: TRBJ2-7; v_gene: TRBV27; CDR3aa: ASSLQTGNPGEQY
j_gene: TRBJ2-1; v_gene: TRBV4-3; CDR3aa: ASSLIAGGYNEQF
j_gene: TRBJ2-3; v_gene: TRBV5-1; CDR3aa: ASSLGLAVDTQY
j_gene: TRBJ2-7; v_gene: TRBV9; CDR3aa: ASSVALDTRNEQY
j_gene: NA; v_gene: TRBV10-3; CDR3aa: AISDVLAGGANEQY
j_gene: TRBJ2-7; v_gene: TRBV27; CDR3aa: ASSLDSSFEQY
j_gene: TRBJ2-1; v_gene: TRBV5-8; CDR3aa: ASSFGTVELNEQF
j_gene: TRBJ1-4; v_gene: TRBV10-2; CDR3aa: ASSPASTNEKLF
j_gene: TRBJ1-1; v_gene: TRBV29-1; CDR3aa: SVGDSNTEAF
j_gene: TRBJ2-1; v_gene: TRBV15; CDR3aa: ATSREGGEQF
j_gene: TRBJ1-1; v_gene: TRBV9; CDR3aa: ASSSWTGNTEAF
j_gene: TRBJ2-1; v_gene: TRBV9; CDR3aa: ASAEQAGVGDEQF
j_gene: TRBJ1-5; v_gene: TRBV6-1; CDR3aa: ASSDPGTGLQPQH